Listed below are T cell receptor beta chains from one sample, sequenced in a study of blood T cells in healthy people across ages. Each CDR3 protein is one row after TCRdb ran MiXCR on the 5' RACE reads. The table lists about 720,000 distinct CDR3 sequences, about 25% of them singletons, with 3.7% in the top ten. These same data were also listed under a study on T cells of mothers and their children.

The sample was blood. These receptors all stem from a boy aged 5-17 years in good health. The CDR3 runs from the conserved cysteine through the conserved F or W. D genes are given only for firm matches. For some rows the clone size is stated as once, few or many, or as a class when expanded; others skip it.

v_call	clone_size	j_call	d_call	cdr3_aa	cdr3_nt
TRBV7-2	NA	TRBJ2-3	NA	CASSAQGLDTQYF	TGTGCCAGCAGCGCACAGGGTTTGGATACGCAGTATTTT
TRBV9	NA	TRBJ2-7	NA	CAGSVEAGWYEQYF	TGTGCCGGCAGCGTAGAGGCAGGGTGGTACGAGCAGTACTTC
TRBV27	NA	TRBJ2-5	NA	CASSPAGREETQYF	TGTGCCAGCAGTCCCGCCGGACGGGAAGAGACCCAGTACTTC
TRBV28	NA	TRBJ2-7	TRBD1	CASLGGTGGYEQYF	TGTGCCAGCCTAGGCGGGACAGGGGGTTACGAGCAGTACTTC
TRBV28	NA	TRBJ1-2	NA	CASSSGGIQGHGYTF	TGTGCCAGCAGTTCCGGTGGGATACAGGGCCATGGCTACACCTTC
TRBV2	many	TRBJ2-2	NA	CASRGGELFF	TGTGCCAGCAGGGGCGGGGAGCTGTTTTTT
TRBV30	NA	TRBJ2-4	NA	CAWSGGGQNIQYF	TGTGCCTGGAGTGGAGGAGGCCAAAACATTCAGTACTTC
TRBV21-1	NA	TRBJ1-1	NA	CASHTTGGRRANTEAFF	TGTGCCAGCCACACCACAGGGGGCAGGAGGGCCAACACTGAAGCTTTCTTT
TRBV18	once	TRBJ2-7	NA	CASSPPRYLAYEQYF	TGTGCCAGCTCACCACCCCGGTACCTCGCCTACGAGCAGTACTTC
TRBV9	many	TRBJ2-7	TRBD2	CASSVGAGGTYEQYF	TGTGCCAGCAGCGTAGGTGCGGGGGGCACCTACGAGCAGTACTTC
TRBV7-8	NA	TRBJ1-5	NA	CASSGVGLYNQPQHF	TGTGCCAGCAGCGGCGTGGGACTCTACAATCAGCCCCAGCATTTT
TRBV7-9	NA	TRBJ2-7	TRBD2	CASSSIGLAGVYEQYF	TGTGCCAGCAGCTCGATAGGACTAGCGGGAGTCTACGAGCAGTACTTC
TRBV6-6	NA	TRBJ1-1	TRBD1	CASKDQGAFRVTEAFF	TGTGCCAGCAAGGACCAGGGGGCGTTTCGGGTCACTGAAGCTTTCTTT
TRBV29-1	NA	TRBJ2-7	NA	CSVVFPGPTSYEQYF	TGCAGCGTTGTCTTTCCAGGTCCTACATCCTACGAGCAGTACTTC
TRBV5-1	NA	TRBJ1-2	NA	CASSGEPAPNYGYTF	TGCGCCAGCAGCGGGGAGCCGGCCCCTAACTATGGCTACACCTTC
TRBV7-9	few	TRBJ1-1	NA	CASSFRQPVMNTEAFF	TGTGCCAGCAGCTTTAGACAGCCAGTTATGAACACTGAAGCTTTCTTT
TRBV20-1	NA	TRBJ2-1	NA	CSAPSPGGEQFF	TGCAGTGCTCCGTCCCCCGGAGGAGAGCAGTTCTTC
TRBV15	NA	TRBJ1-1	NA	CATSKPRNTEAFF	TGTGCCACCAGCAAACCACGTAACACTGAAGCTTTCTTT
TRBV18	few	TRBJ2-7	NA	CASSPPLLSERVPYEQYF	TGTGCCAGCTCACCACCGCTTCTGTCCGAACGAGTACCCTACGAGCAGTACTTC
TRBV5-4	NA	TRBJ2-3	TRBD2	CASSLAVAGSYTDTQYF	TGTGCCAGCAGCTTGGCGGTAGCGGGGAGTTATACAGATACGCAGTATTTT
TRBV5-1	few	TRBJ2-2	NA	CASSQVGNTGELFF	TGCGCCAGCAGCCAAGTTGGGAACACCGGGGAGCTGTTTTTT
TRBV6-2/TRBV6-3	NA	TRBJ2-7	NA	CASSYQLGGGYEQYF	TGTGCCAGCAGTTACCAACTAGGAGGAGGCTACGAGCAGTACTTC
TRBV29-1	NA	TRBJ1-2	NA	CSVGLIFGYTF	TGCAGCGTTGGCTTAATCTTCGGCTACACCTTC
TRBV5-5	few	TRBJ2-7	NA	CASSLTRNYEQYF	TGTGCCAGCAGCTTGACCAGGAATTACGAGCAGTACTTC
TRBV20-1	NA	TRBJ1-1	NA	CSYQGRRRNTEAFF	TGCAGTTATCAAGGCAGGCGAAGGAACACTGAAGCTTTCTTT
TRBV2	NA	TRBJ1-6	NA	CAGIGQGDNSPLHF	TGTGCCGGCATTGGTCAGGGCGATAATTCACCCCTCCACTTT
TRBV20-1	few	TRBJ1-4	NA	CSAMEGGNEKLFF	TGCAGTGCTATGGAAGGGGGTAATGAAAAACTGTTTTTT
TRBV29-1	NA	TRBJ2-7	NA	CSAQGDPSSYEQYF	TGCAGCGCCCAGGGTGATCCTTCCTCCTACGAGCAGTACTTC
TRBV3-1	few	TRBJ1-1	TRBD1	CASSQAGGVQTEAFF	TGTGCCAGCAGCCAGGCAGGGGGGGTTCAGACTGAAGCTTTCTTT
TRBV20-1	few	TRBJ2-3	TRBD2	CSGVRTSGVHTQYF	TGCTCCGGCGTCAGGACTAGCGGGGTTCATACGCAGTATTTT
TRBV12-3/TRBV12-4	NA	TRBJ2-7	NA	CASSLIASDGSLEQYF	TGTGCCAGCAGTTTAATTGCCAGCGATGGATCTCTCGAGCAGTACTTC
TRBV5-1	few	TRBJ2-7	NA	CASSLGGFGHEQYF	TGCGCCAGCAGCTTGGGGGGTTTTGGGCACGAGCAGTACTTC